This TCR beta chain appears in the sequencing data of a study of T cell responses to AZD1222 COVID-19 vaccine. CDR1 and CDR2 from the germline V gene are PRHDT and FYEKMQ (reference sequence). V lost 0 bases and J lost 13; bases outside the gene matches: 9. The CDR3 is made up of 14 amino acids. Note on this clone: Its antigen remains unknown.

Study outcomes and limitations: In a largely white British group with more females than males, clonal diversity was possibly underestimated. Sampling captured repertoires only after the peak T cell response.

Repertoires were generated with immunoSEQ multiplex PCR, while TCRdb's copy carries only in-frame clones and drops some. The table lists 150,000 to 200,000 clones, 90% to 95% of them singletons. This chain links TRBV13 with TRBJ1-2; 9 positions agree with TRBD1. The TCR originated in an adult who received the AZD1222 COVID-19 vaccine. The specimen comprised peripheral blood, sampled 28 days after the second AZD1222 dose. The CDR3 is CASSLGPTGGQGTF. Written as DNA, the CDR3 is TGTGCCAGCAGCTTAGGCCCCACAGGGGGCCAGGGCACCTTC.